Presented here are 20 T cell receptor beta chains from one specimen sequenced in a study of CD8 T cells in Susac syndrome. RNA amounts of roughly 0.45 to 1 ug underwent reverse transcription with random hexamers. TCRdb re-analysed the immunoSEQ multiplex PCR reads in MiXCR, keeping a single row per CDR3 protein. In the table there are a few hundred thousand distinct CDR3 sequences, 85% to 95% of which are singletons. The sample taken for sequencing was CD4+ T cells from PBMCs. These receptors were collected from a human donor with multiple sclerosis.

This clonotype was observed a single time. This chain connects TRBV12-3 or TRBV12-4 to TRBJ1-2; the D gene is possibly TRBD1 (5 bases). V dropped 5 bases and J dropped 4 bases, with 14 bases sitting between them. The CDR3 is 14 amino acids. The DNA of the CDR3 is TGTGCCAGCAGTACCCCGGGGGTACCCTATGGCTACACCTTC. Protein product: CASSTPGVPYGYTF.

The V and J genes are TRBV10-3 and TRBJ1-1; perhaps TRBD1 as D (5 bases). Germline assignment: CDR1 ENHRY and CDR2 SYGVKD. Trimming cost V 6 bases and J 9 bases, with 17 bases left between them. CDR3 length: 13 amino acids. Written as DNA, the CDR3 is TGTGCCATCAGCCCGAGCGGTGAGGGGAAAGCTTTCTTT. Residues: CAISPSGEGKAFF.

The CDR3 coding sequence is TGCAGTGCCACTCGGACTAGCGGGGGGCTAGATACGCAGTATTTT. Its protein is CSATRTSGGLDTQYF. The gene calls are TRBV20-1 and TRBJ2-3, with 14 positions matching TRBD2. V shed 6 bases, J shed 5 bases, and the junction held 7 bases outside the gene matches. The germline CDR1 and CDR2 sequences are DFQATT and SNEGSKA (reference sequence). This CDR3 has 15 amino acids.

V and J are TRBV25-1 and TRBJ1-1; D remains ambiguous. Between the trimmed V and J ends, which lost 0 bases and 6 bases, there was a span of 14 bases. From germline, CDR1 is MGHDK and CDR2 SYGVNS. This CDR3 comprises 15 residues. CDR3 sequence (DNA): TGTGCCAGCAGTGAATACAATCAGCGAAGGGCTGAAGCTTTCTTT. It is translated as CASSEYNQRRAEAFF.

The CDR3 is CASSPRGLAGATDTQYF. CDR3 nucleotides: TGTGCCAGCAGCCCCCGAGGACTAGCGGGGGCCACAGATACGCAGTATTTT. This chain connects TRBV14 to TRBJ2-3; 13 bases fit TRBD2. CDR3 size: 17 residues. V was pared by 4 bases and J by 2 bases, with 6 bases of the junction left unmatched. The V gene's germline CDR1 is SGHDN and CDR2 FVKESK.

The chain is built from TRBV30 and TRBJ1-6; possibly TRBD1 for D (5 bases). This CDR3 is 12 amino acids long. Trimming pared 7 bases from V and 17 bases from J, leaving 21 bases between. CDR1 GTSNPN and CDR2 SVGIG come from the germline V gene (reference sequence). The chain's CDR3 is CASQTGLRPIHF. The CDR3 region has the DNA TGTGCCTCCCAGACGGGGCTGAGACCTATCCACTTT.

V usage is TRBV29-1 and J usage is TRBJ1-5; D uncertain. CDR3 size: 11 residues. V was trimmed by 0 bases and J by 9 bases, leaving 6 bases between them. Germline CDR1 reads SQVTM; CDR2 reads ANQGSEA. The CDR3 reads CSVEDPRPQHF. The CDR3 DNA is TGCAGCGTTGAAGACCCTAGGCCCCAGCATTTT. The full variable domain, completed using reference TRBV29-1 and TRBJ1-5, is SAVISQKPSRDICQRGTSLTIQCQVDSQVTMMFWYRQQPGQSLTLIATANQGSEATYESGFVIDKFPISRPNLTFSTLTVSNMSPEDSSIYLCSVEDPRPQHFGDGTRLSIL.

Comments on this clonotype: No DNA is shown, since the ends of the CDR3 on it are uncertain; the CDR3 is the one TCRdb lists. The rearrangement links TRBV7-8 to TRBJ2-3. The CDR3 contains 12 residues when both ends are counted. Germline CDR1 reads SGHVS; CDR2 reads FQNEAQ. The CDR3 here is CASSTSPDTQYF.

The chain links TRBV27 to TRBJ2-5, with 9 bases that match TRBD2. Germline V CDR1 and CDR2: MNHEY, SMNVEV (reference sequence). The length of the CDR3 is 15 residues. J was trimmed by 1 base and V by 3 bases; bases with no gene match: 3. CDR3 sequence reads: CASSFSGGRQETQYF. CDR3 nucleotide sequence: TGTGCCAGCAGTTTTAGCGGGGGACGCCAAGAGACCCAGTACTTC.

The gene calls are TRBV13 and TRBJ2-5; perhaps TRBD2 as D (6 bases). Trimming pared 5 bases from V and 9 bases from J, leaving 16 bases between. The CDR3 loop spans 13 amino acids. Germline CDR1 reads PRHDT; CDR2 reads FYEKMQ (reference sequence). The CDR3 coding sequence is TGTGCCAGCAGCCTGGGACTTACGAGGGCCCAGTACTTC. Translation gives CASSLGLTRAQYF.

The V call is TRBV5-1, the J call TRBJ2-3; D not certain. CDR1 and CDR2 (germline): SGHRS, YFSETQ. The CDR3 totals 13 residues. Trimming removed 2 bases at V and 5 bases at J, with 9 bases between. The CDR3 bases are TGCGCCAGCAGCTTCCAGACCCAAGATACGCAGTATTTT. Amino acid sequence: CASSFQTQDTQYF.

The chain joins TRBV20-1 to TRBJ2-3; 8 nucleotides align to TRBD2. CDR3 length: 15 amino acids. Germline V gene data show CDR1 as DFQATT and CDR2 as SNEGSKA (reference sequence). Trimming took 0 bases from V and 4 from J; bases not matched to a gene: 6. The CDR3 is CSARDPTSAPDTQYF. CDR3 nucleotides: TGCAGTGCTAGAGATCCGACTAGCGCTCCAGATACGCAGTATTTT.

The J gene is TRBJ1-5, the V gene TRBV20-1, with D unclear. This CDR3 is 14 amino acids long. CDR1 and CDR2 (germline): DFQATT, SNEGSKA (reference sequence). V shed 0 bases and J shed 8 bases, with 14 bases lying between them. The CDR3 region has the DNA TGCAGTGCTAGAGAAGGAAAAAGGACGGAGCCCCAGCATTTT. Translated, it gives CSAREGKRTEPQHF.

CDR3 nucleotide sequence: TGCAGTGCTAGGAGGGGGAGGGAGCAGTACTTC. Translating gives CSARRGREQYF. The chain uses TRBV20-1 and TRBJ2-7, with D possibly being TRBD1 or TRBD2 (6 bases each). Trimming cost V 3 bases and J 7 bases, with 10 bases left between them. CDR3 length equals 11 residues. CDR1 is DFQATT and CDR2 is SNEGSKA in the germline V gene (reference sequence).

This chain links TRBV14 with TRBJ2-1, with D tentatively TRBD1 (6 bases). The V end lost 0 bases, the J end lost 2 bases, and 17 bases lay between the germline ends. Germline lookup yields CDR1 SGHDN and CDR2 FVKESK. This CDR3 spans 18 amino acids. The CDR3 loop reads CASSQETDSKFPYNEQFF. CDR3 DNA: TGTGCCAGCAGCCAAGAAACGGACAGCAAATTTCCCTACAATGAGCAGTTCTTC.

This sequence joins TRBV20-1 and TRBJ1-1; maybe TRBD1 (6 bases). The germline V gene has CDR1 DFQATT and CDR2 SNEGSKA (reference sequence). The germline V and J ends were trimmed by 2 bases and 1 base, with 14 bases remaining between them. The CDR3 has 15 residues. CDR3 amino acids: CSARSGTQGNTEAFF. The CDR3 DNA reads as TGCAGTGCTAGATCCGGAACACAGGGGAACACTGAAGCTTTCTTT.

V gene TRBV20-1 combines with J gene TRBJ2-3; D is unresolved. Germline CDR1 is DFQATT and CDR2 is SNEGSKA (reference sequence). V was cut by 4 bases and J by 0 bases, with 11 bases left in between. The CDR3 length is 14 residues. The CDR3 nucleotides read TGCAGTGCTACCTCCCACGCTAGCACAGATACGCAGTATTTT. It codes for CSATSHASTDTQYF.

The V and J genes are TRBV6-5 and TRBJ1-2; D call uncertain. Trimming stripped 8 bases from V and 4 bases from J, with 5 bases between. Germline CDR1 MNHEY, CDR2 SVGAGI. This CDR3 is built from 10 residues. The CDR3 reads CASYLYGYTF. The CDR3 DNA reads TGTGCCAGCTACCTCTATGGCTACACCTTC.

This clonotype was seen a single time. The rearrangement uses TRBV29-1 and TRBJ1-1; 7 bases are a match to TRBD1. J gave up 1 base and V 7 bases, and 6 bases lay outside the gene matches. This CDR3 region has 13 residues. From germline, CDR1 is SQVTM and CDR2 ANQGSEA. The CDR3 DNA follows: TGCAGCGCCGCCGGGACAGCGAACACTGAAGCTTTCTTT. Encoded protein: CSAAGTANTEAFF.

The chain couples TRBV18 to TRBJ1-5, with D uncertain. Germline V CDR1 and CDR2: KGHSH, LQKENI. This CDR3 spans 13 amino acids. Trimming shortened V by 4 bases and J by 5 bases, and 9 bases separated the two germline ends. CDR3 in amino acids: CASSLMRDQPQHF. CDR3 bases: TGTGCCAGCTCACTCATGAGGGATCAGCCCCAGCATTTT.